This TCR beta chain was retrieved from a study of T cell repertoires in cytomegalovirus infection. Findings of the study overall: Dominating the ex vivo response were HLA-C-restricted CMV-specific TCR beta clonotypes.

The CDR3 contains 15 residues. Germline CDR1 MNHEY, CDR2 SVGAGI. The germline V and J ends were trimmed by 6 bases and 4 bases, with 18 bases remaining between them. This clonotype was detected a few times. Its antigen remains unknown. TCRdb reprocessed the reads via MiXCR and lists one record per CDR3 protein. This table has some 180,000 distinct CDR3 sequences, roughly 15% appearing once. V usage is TRBV6-5 and J usage is TRBJ2-5; D is perhaps TRBD2 (6 bases). This TCR was recovered from a human donor in good health (CMV status not recorded). Some clones in this sample may be carry-over from other donors' samples. The specimen sequenced was CD8+ T cells from PBMCs. The CDR3 loop reads CASRAGTALVETQYF. The CDR3 region has the DNA TGTGCCAGCAGAGCCGGGACTGCCCTAGTAGAGACCCAGTACTTC.